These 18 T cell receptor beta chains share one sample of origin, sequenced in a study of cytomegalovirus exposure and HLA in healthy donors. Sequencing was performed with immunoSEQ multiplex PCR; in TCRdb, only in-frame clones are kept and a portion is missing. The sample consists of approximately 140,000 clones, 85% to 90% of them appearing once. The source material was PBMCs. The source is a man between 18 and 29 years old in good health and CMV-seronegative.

Here the CDR3 reads CASSVGVSGSPHEQYF. CDR3 DNA sequence: TGTGCCAGCAGCGTAGGTGTGAGCGGGAGTCCCCACGAGCAGTACTTC. V is TRBV9 and J is TRBJ2-7; TRBD2 agrees at 8 bases. The trim removed 0 bases at V and 5 bases at J, leaving 10 bases unmatched. The CDR3 loop spans 16 amino acids. Germline CDR1 SGDLS, CDR2 YYNGEE.

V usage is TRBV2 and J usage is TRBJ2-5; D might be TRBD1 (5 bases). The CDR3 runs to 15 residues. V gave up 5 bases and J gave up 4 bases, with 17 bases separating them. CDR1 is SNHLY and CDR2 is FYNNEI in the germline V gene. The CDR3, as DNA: TGTGCCAGCAGTAGACTCCAGGGTAACAGAGAGACCCAGTACTTC. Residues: CASSRLQGNRETQYF.

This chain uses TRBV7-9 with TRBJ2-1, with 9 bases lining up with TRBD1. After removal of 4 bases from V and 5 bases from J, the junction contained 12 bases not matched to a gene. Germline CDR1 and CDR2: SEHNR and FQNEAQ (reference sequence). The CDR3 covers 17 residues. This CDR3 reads CASSWWGGTGSHNEQFF. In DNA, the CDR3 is TGTGCCAGCAGCTGGTGGGGCGGGACAGGGAGCCACAATGAGCAGTTCTTC.

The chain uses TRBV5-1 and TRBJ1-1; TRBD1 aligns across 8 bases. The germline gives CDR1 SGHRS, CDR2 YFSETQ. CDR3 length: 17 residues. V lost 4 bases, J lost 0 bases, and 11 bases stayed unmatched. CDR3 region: CASSLSLTGDLNTEAFF. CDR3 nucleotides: TGCGCCAGCAGCCTATCATTGACAGGGGATTTGAACACTGAAGCTTTCTTT.

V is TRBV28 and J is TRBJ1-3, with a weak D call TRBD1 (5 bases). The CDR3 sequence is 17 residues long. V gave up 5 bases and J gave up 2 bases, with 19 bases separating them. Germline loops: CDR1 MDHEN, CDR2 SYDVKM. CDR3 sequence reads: CASSASQVYLAGNTIYF. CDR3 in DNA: TGTGCCAGCAGTGCGTCACAGGTCTACCTTGCTGGAAACACCATATATTTT.

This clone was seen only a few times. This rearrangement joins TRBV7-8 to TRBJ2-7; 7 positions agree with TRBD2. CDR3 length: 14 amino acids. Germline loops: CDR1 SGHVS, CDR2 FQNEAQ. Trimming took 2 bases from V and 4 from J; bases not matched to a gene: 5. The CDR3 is CASSLSGVMYEQYF. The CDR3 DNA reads TGTGCCAGCAGCTTAAGCGGGGTCATGTACGAGCAGTACTTC.

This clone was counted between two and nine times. CDR3 DNA sequence: TGTGCCAGCAGTCCGCTCGGACAGGGCATGAACACTGAAGCTTTCTTT. It encodes CASSPLGQGMNTEAFF. The V call is TRBV27, the J call TRBJ1-1; 8 bases are a match to TRBD1. The V gene end was trimmed by 5 bases and the J gene end by 0 bases; junction bases not matched to a gene: 8. The germline gives CDR1 MNHEY, CDR2 SMNVEV (reference sequence). This CDR3 is built from 16 residues.

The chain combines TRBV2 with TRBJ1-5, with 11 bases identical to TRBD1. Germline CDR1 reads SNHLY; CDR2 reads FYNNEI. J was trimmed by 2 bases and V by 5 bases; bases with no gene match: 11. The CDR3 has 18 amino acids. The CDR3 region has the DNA TGTGCCAGCAGTCAGAGGGACAGGGGGGGCTTTGGCAATCAGCCCCAGCATTTT. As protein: CASSQRDRGGFGNQPQHF.

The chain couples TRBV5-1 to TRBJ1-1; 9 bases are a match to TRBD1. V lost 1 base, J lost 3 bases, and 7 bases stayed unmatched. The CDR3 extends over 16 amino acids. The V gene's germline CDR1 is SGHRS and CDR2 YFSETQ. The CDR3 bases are TGCGCCAGCAGCTTGTTTGGAGGGACAGGGCACACTGAAGCTTTCTTT. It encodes CASSLFGGTGHTEAFF.

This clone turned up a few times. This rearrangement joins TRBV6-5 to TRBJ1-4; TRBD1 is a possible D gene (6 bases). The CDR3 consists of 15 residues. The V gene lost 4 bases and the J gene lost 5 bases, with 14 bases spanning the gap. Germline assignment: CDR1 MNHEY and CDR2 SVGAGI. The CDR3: CASSLIRDTNEKLFF. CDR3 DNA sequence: TGTGCCAGCAGTTTAATTCGGGACACCAATGAAAAACTGTTTTTT.

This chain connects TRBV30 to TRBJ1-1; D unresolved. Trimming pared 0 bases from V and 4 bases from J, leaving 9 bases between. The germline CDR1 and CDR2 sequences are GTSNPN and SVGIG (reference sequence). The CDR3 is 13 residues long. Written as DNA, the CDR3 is TGTGCCTGGAGTGTACTAGGTGGCACTGAAGCTTTCTTT. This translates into CAWSVLGGTEAFF.

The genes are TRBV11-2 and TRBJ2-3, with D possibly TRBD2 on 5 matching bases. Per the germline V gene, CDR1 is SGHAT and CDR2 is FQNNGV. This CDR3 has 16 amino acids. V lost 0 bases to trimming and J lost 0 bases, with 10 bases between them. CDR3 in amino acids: CASSLELVSSTDTQYF. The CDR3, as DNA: TGTGCCAGCAGCTTAGAACTAGTGTCTAGCACAGATACGCAGTATTTT.

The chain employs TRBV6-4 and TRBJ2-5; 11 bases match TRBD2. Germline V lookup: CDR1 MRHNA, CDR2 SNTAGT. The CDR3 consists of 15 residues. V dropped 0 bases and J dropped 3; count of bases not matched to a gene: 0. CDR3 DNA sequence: TGTGCCAGCAGTGACTCGACTAGCGGGGAAGAGACCCAGTACTTC. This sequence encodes CASSDSTSGEETQYF.

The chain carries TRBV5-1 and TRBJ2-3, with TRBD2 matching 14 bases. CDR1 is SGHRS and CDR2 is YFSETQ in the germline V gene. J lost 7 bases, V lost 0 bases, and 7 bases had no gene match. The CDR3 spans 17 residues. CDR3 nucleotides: TGCGCCAGCAGCTTGGCTCAGACTAGCGGGGGGGCCCATACGCAGTATTTT. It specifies CASSLAQTSGGAHTQYF. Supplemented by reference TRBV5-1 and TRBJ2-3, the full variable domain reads KAGVTQTPRYLIKTRGQQVTLSCSPISGHRSVSWYQQTPGQGLQFLFEYFSETQRNKGNFPGRFSGRQFSNSRSEMNVSTLELGDSALYLCASSLAQTSGGAHTQYFGPGTRLTVL.

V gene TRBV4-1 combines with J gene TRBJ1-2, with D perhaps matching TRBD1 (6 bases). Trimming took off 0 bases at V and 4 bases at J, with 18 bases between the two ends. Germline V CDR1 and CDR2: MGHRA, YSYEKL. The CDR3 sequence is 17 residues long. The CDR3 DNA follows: TGCGCCAGCAGCCAAGATGGATCGGGGGGCGCCGGCTATGGCTACACCTTC. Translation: CASSQDGSGGAGYGYTF.

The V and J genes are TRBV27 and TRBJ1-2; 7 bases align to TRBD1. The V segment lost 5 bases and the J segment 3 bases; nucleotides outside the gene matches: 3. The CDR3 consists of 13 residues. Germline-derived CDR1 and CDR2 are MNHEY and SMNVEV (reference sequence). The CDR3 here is CASSMTGYYGYTF. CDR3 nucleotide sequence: TGTGCCAGCAGTATGACAGGGTACTATGGCTACACCTTC.

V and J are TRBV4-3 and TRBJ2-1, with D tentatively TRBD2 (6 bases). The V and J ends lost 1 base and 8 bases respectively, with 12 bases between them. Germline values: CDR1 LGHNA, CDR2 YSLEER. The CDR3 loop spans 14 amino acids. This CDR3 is CASSQAGSGDEQFF. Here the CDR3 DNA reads TGCGCCAGCAGCCAAGCTGGCTCGGGAGATGAGCAGTTCTTC.

CDR3 DNA: TGCGCCAGCAGCCTGAAAACTAGCGGGGGGGAGCAGTTCTTC. Protein product: CASSLKTSGGEQFF. J is TRBJ2-1 and V is TRBV5-1; TRBD2 aligns across 12 bases. The J segment lost 10 bases and the V segment lost 4 bases, leaving 6 bases of the junction unmatched. Germline CDR1 SGHRS, CDR2 YFSETQ. This CDR3 has 14 amino acids. Full variable domain (missing parts from reference TRBV5-1 and TRBJ2-1): KAGVTQTPRYLIKTRGQQVTLSCSPISGHRSVSWYQQTPGQGLQFLFEYFSETQRNKGNFPGRFSGRQFSNSRSEMNVSTLELGDSALYLCASSLKTSGGEQFFGPGTRLTVL.